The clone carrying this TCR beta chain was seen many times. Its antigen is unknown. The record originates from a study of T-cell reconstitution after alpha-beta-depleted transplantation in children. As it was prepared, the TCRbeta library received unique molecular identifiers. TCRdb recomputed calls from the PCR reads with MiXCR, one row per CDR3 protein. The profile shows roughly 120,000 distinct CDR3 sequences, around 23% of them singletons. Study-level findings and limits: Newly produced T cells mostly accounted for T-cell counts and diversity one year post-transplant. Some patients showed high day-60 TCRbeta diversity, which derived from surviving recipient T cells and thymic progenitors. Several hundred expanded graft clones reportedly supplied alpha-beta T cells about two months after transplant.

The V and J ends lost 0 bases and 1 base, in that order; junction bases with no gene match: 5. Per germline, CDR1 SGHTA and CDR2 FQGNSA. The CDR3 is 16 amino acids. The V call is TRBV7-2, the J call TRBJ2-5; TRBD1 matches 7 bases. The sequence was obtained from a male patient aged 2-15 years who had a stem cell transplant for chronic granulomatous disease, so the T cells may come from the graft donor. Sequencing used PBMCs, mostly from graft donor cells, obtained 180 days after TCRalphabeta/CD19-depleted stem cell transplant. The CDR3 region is CASSLAGTVPQETQYF. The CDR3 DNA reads TGTGCCAGCAGCTTAGCCGGGACAGTACCCCAAGAGACCCAGTACTTC.